This entry lists 24 T cell receptor beta chains sequenced from one sample in a study of T-cell reconstitution after alpha-beta-depleted transplantation in children. TCRbeta library preparation incorporated unique molecular identifiers. TCRdb redid the calling of the PCR reads with MiXCR, one entry per CDR3 protein. The sample consists of 300,000 to 350,000 distinct CDR3 sequences, 15% to 20% of them appearing once. The sequencing used PBMCs, mostly from graft donor cells, collected 360 days after TCRalphabeta/CD19-depleted stem cell transplant. The receptors come from a male patient under 10 years old who had a stem cell transplant for acute lymphoblastic leukemia, so the T cells may come from the graft donor.

This clonotype was seen more than once but under ten times. The chain employs TRBV12-3 or TRBV12-4 and TRBJ2-7; D is possibly TRBD2 (6 bases). The CDR3 covers 15 residues. V lost 2 bases, J lost 3 bases, and 14 bases lay in between. Here the CDR3 DNA reads TGTGCCAGCAGTTTAACGTATCTGGGAGGCTACGAGCAGTACTTC. Translating gives CASSLTYLGGYEQYF.

CDR3 sequence: CAITQTSISGELFF. Here the CDR3 DNA reads TGTGCCATTACCCAGACCAGTATATCCGGGGAGCTGTTTTTT. V usage is TRBV28 and J usage is TRBJ2-2; D is uncertain. This CDR3 has 14 amino acids. Germline loops: CDR1 MDHEN, CDR2 SYDVKM. V dropped 10 bases and J dropped 6 bases, with 18 bases sitting between them. Together with reference TRBV28 and TRBJ2-2, the CDR3 gives the full variable domain: DVKVTQSSRYLVKRTGEKVFLECVQDMDHENMFWYRQDPGLGLRLIYFSYDVKMKEKGDIPEGYSVSREKKERFSLILESASTNQTSMYLCAITQTSISGELFFGEGSRLTVL.

This clonotype was detected only a few times. The rearrangement links TRBV28 to TRBJ1-5, with D possibly TRBD1 on 5 matching bases. The CDR3 runs 16 residues. Trimming stripped 0 bases from V and 5 bases from J, with 14 bases between. Germline V lookup: CDR1 MDHEN, CDR2 SYDVKM. CDR3 protein: CASSLWRDRGYQPQHF. The CDR3 DNA reads TGTGCCAGCAGTTTATGGAGGGACCGGGGCTATCAGCCCCAGCATTTT.

The chain uses TRBV10-3 and TRBJ2-3; either TRBD1 or TRBD2 may fit D (5 bases each). With 10 bases removed from V and 2 bases from J, the gap between germline ends came to 25 bases. The CDR3 spans 17 residues. Germline V CDR1 and CDR2: ENHRY, SYGVKD. The chain's CDR3 is CATTWGRGRNPTDTQYF. In DNA, the CDR3 is TGTGCCACAACTTGGGGCCGGGGACGGAACCCCACAGATACGCAGTATTTT.

This chain links TRBV12-3 or TRBV12-4 with TRBJ2-3; 14 nucleotides match TRBD2. The CDR3 has 19 amino acids. With V trimmed by 5 bases and J by 4 bases, 14 bases remained unmatched. CDR3 residues: CASSPGTGLAGVGPDTQYF. The CDR3 coding sequence is TGTGCCAGCAGTCCAGGAACGGGACTAGCGGGAGTTGGGCCAGATACGCAGTATTTT.

The chain uses TRBV6-2 or TRBV6-3 and TRBJ2-5, with D unclear. This CDR3 region has 13 residues. Trimming left V 7 bases short and J 9 bases short, with 18 bases between. Germline-derived CDR1 and CDR2 are MNHEY and SVGEGT. CDR3 sequence: CASTSTGDGAQYF. The CDR3 region has the DNA TGTGCCAGCACCTCGACTGGAGATGGGGCCCAGTACTTC.

This clonotype has ten or more counts. CDR3 DNA sequence: TGTGCCAGCTCACTTACAGGGTTCAATGAGCAGTTCTTC. Translating it yields CASSLTGFNEQFF. The J gene is TRBJ2-1, the V gene TRBV18, with a tentative D call TRBD1 (6 bases). There are 13 residues in the CDR3. CDR1 and CDR2 (germline): KGHSH, LQKENI. The ends were cut back, 4 bases at V and 6 bases at J, with 10 bases in the middle. Variable domain in full (rest from reference TRBV18 and TRBJ2-1): NAGVMQNPRHLVRRRGQEARLRCSPMKGHSHVYWYRQLPEEGLKFMVYLQKENIIDESGMPKERFSAEFPKEGPSILRIQQVVRGDSAAYFCASSLTGFNEQFFGPGTRLTVL.

This clonotype has a handful of counts. The chain joins TRBV12-3 or TRBV12-4 to TRBJ1-3, with 7 nucleotides matching TRBD1. The CDR3 covers 16 residues. The V segment lost 8 bases and the J segment 0 bases; nucleotides outside the gene matches: 10. CDR3 amino acids: CASSGTETYSGNTIYF. The CDR3, as DNA: TGTGCCAGCTCAGGGACAGAAACATACTCTGGAAACACCATATATTTT.

In this sample, this clonotype turned up once. The V and J genes are TRBV7-3 and TRBJ2-2, with a possible D match to TRBD2 (6 bases). CDR3 length: 18 residues. V was clipped by 2 bases and J by 5 bases, with 21 bases between them. From germline, CDR1 is SGHTA and CDR2 FQGTGA. CDR3 loop: CASSLHFKTRSKTGELFF. CDR3 DNA: TGTGCCAGCAGCTTACATTTCAAGACTAGGAGTAAAACCGGGGAGCTGTTTTTT.

In this sample, this clonotype turned up many times. The CDR3 region has the DNA TGCGCCAGCAGCTTATTGGCGGAGGCGTACAATGAGCAGTTCTTC. Translated: CASSLLAEAYNEQFF. The genes are TRBV5-1 and TRBJ2-1, with a weak D call TRBD2 (5 bases). The CDR3 spans 15 residues. V lost 2 bases and J lost 4, with 13 bases in between. Germline V gives CDR1 SGHRS, CDR2 YFSETQ.

This chain joins TRBV12-3 or TRBV12-4 and TRBJ2-3; D call uncertain. This CDR3 contains 17 residues. V lost 3 bases and J lost 0, with 16 bases in between. CDR3 nucleotides: TGTGCCAGCAGTTTTTCCGTTCTAGTTACTAGCACAGATACGCAGTATTTT. It translates to CASSFSVLVTSTDTQYF.

The chain joins TRBV12-3 or TRBV12-4 to TRBJ2-2, with D unresolved. The CDR3 consists of 20 residues. Between the trimmed V and J ends, which lost 5 bases and 4 bases, there was a span of 29 bases. CDR3 sequence (DNA): TGTGCCAGCAGTCTGATGTTTCCGGGCCCTAAAGATGTCGGCACCGGGGAGCTGTTTTTT. This translates into CASSLMFPGPKDVGTGELFF.

The rearrangement links TRBV4-2 to TRBJ2-1; TRBD1 agrees at 7 bases. With 6 bases clipped from V and 2 bases from J, the junction kept 13 bases outside the gene matches. Germline V gene lookup returns CDR1 LGHNA and CDR2 YNFKEQ. The CDR3 runs to 17 residues. This CDR3 reads CASRLPLGGRTYNEQFF. In nucleotides, the CDR3 is TGTGCCAGCAGACTACCCCTAGGGGGCAGAACCTACAATGAGCAGTTCTTC.

This clonotype has more than one count but fewer than ten. The V gene is TRBV20-1, the J gene TRBJ2-7; perhaps TRBD1 as D (6 bases). Trimming left V 2 bases short and J 1 base short, with 12 bases between. The CDR3 covers 14 residues. The V gene's germline CDR1 is DFQATT and CDR2 SNEGSKA (reference sequence). CDR3 nucleotide sequence: TGCAGTGCTAGACTACTAGGGGGTTCCTACGAGCAGTACTTC. Its protein product is CSARLLGGSYEQYF.

This clonotype was recorded at least ten times. This chain connects TRBV18 to TRBJ2-3; D is perhaps TRBD1 (6 bases). Germline-derived CDR1 and CDR2 are KGHSH and LQKENI. CDR3 length equals 15 residues. V lost 0 bases, J lost 2 bases, and 9 bases lay in between. In DNA, the CDR3 is TGTGCCAGCTCACCACCGAACAGGGCCACAGATACGCAGTATTTT. Translating gives CASSPPNRATDTQYF. Variable domain in full (rest from reference TRBV18 and TRBJ2-3): NAGVMQNPRHLVRRRGQEARLRCSPMKGHSHVYWYRQLPEEGLKFMVYLQKENIIDESGMPKERFSAEFPKEGPSILRIQQVVRGDSAAYFCASSPPNRATDTQYFGPGTRLTVL.

This clonotype was recorded at least ten times. This chain joins TRBV30 and TRBJ1-5; 8 bases fit TRBD1. The CDR3 runs to 13 residues. V lost 2 bases, J lost 4 bases, and 1 base stayed unmatched. The germline V gene has CDR1 GTSNPN and CDR2 SVGIG (reference sequence). CDR3 in DNA: TGTGCCTGGAGTCACAGGGGGAATCAGCCCCAGCATTTT. Encoded protein: CAWSHRGNQPQHF.

This clonotype was seen a handful of times. The V gene is TRBV2, the J gene TRBJ2-7; 9 bases line up with TRBD1. The V gene's germline CDR1 is SNHLY and CDR2 FYNNEI. Losses at the gene ends were 7 bases for V and 4 bases for J; bases not matched to a gene: 14. This CDR3 is 16 amino acids long. The CDR3 DNA is TGTGCCAGCACGGGGGAACCTGGACAGGGGCGTTACGAGCAGTACTTC. This codes for CASTGEPGQGRYEQYF.

This clonotype turned up a few times. The rearrangement links TRBV5-6 to TRBJ2-3, with 11 positions matching TRBD2. The CDR3 runs to 17 residues. CDR1 is SGHDT, CDR2 YYEEEE, per germline. J lost 6 bases, V lost 6 bases, and 15 bases had no gene match. Here the CDR3 reads CASTRHSLAGDFDTQYF. CDR3 nucleotides: TGTGCCAGCACCCGACATTCACTAGCGGGAGATTTCGATACGCAGTATTTT.

This clonotype has at least ten counts. The rearrangement links TRBV27 to TRBJ2-7, with 12 bases aligning to TRBD2. J lost 3 bases, V lost 5 bases, and 2 bases had no gene match. Germline V gives CDR1 MNHEY, CDR2 SMNVEV (reference sequence). The CDR3 consists of 14 residues. CDR3 DNA sequence: TGTGCCAGCAGTCAACTAGCGGGAGGCTACGAGCAGTACTTC. Amino acids: CASSQLAGGYEQYF.

The chain is built from TRBV29-1 and TRBJ2-3, with 9 bases matching TRBD2. The germline V gene encodes CDR1 SQVTM and CDR2 ANQGSEA. This CDR3 comprises 16 residues. V shed 2 bases, J shed 4 bases, and the junction held 10 bases outside the gene matches. This chain's CDR3 is CSVEKGLAGDPDTQYF. The CDR3, as DNA: TGCAGCGTTGAAAAAGGTTTAGCGGGAGACCCAGATACGCAGTATTTT.

This clonotype was found a few times. This sequence joins TRBV5-1 and TRBJ2-5, with unresolved D. This CDR3 is built from 16 residues. From germline, CDR1 is SGHRS and CDR2 YFSETQ. V was clipped by 0 bases and J by 2 bases, with 14 bases between them. DNA for the CDR3: TGCGCCAGCAGCTTGGTAGTGGGTACAATTCAAGAGACCCAGTACTTC. It encodes CASSLVVGTIQETQYF.

The J gene is TRBJ1-1, the V gene TRBV12-3 or TRBV12-4; D is possibly TRBD1 (5 bases). The V and J ends lost 3 bases and 2 bases respectively, with 28 bases between them. The CDR3 sequence is 20 residues long. CDR3 coding DNA: TGTGCCAGCAGTTTGCGGCAGGGTGCCTTGGGTAGGGTCCCTAACACTGAAGCTTTCTTT. Protein: CASSLRQGALGRVPNTEAFF.

CDR3 residues: CASSRGGLAKNIQYF. CDR3 sequence (DNA): TGTGCCAGCAGCCGAGGGGGGCTAGCCAAAAACATTCAGTACTTC. This chain uses TRBV11-2 with TRBJ2-4, with D perhaps given as TRBD1 or TRBD2 (6 bases each). V lost 5 bases and J 0 bases, leaving 11 bases between the germline ends. From germline, CDR1 is SGHAT and CDR2 FQNNGV. The CDR3 length is 15 residues. The variable domain in full, completed from reference TRBV11-2 and TRBJ2-4, reads EAGVAQSPRYKIIEKRQSVAFWCNPISGHATLYWYQQILGQGPKLLIQFQNNGVVDDSQLPKDRFSAERLKGVDSTLKIQPAKLEDSAVYLCASSRGGLAKNIQYFGAGTRLSVL.

This clonotype was found many times. V and J are TRBV29-1 and TRBJ2-1, with 7 nucleotides matching TRBD2. Per the germline V gene, CDR1 is SQVTM and CDR2 is ANQGSEA. J lost 2 bases, V lost 5 bases, and 12 bases had no gene match. The CDR3 runs to 16 residues. The CDR3 DNA is TGCAGCGTTACGAGCGGGGTTGCCCCAACCTACAATGAGCAGTTCTTC. Translated: CSVTSGVAPTYNEQFF.